This TCR beta chain was documented in a study of T cell responses to AZD1222 COVID-19 vaccine. This clone appeared once. Antigen: not known. Whole-study results and caveats: Of the AZD1222 recipients, only five or six were seropositive at baseline.

Sequencing used immunoSEQ multiplex PCR; TCRdb keeps in-frame clones, though not all of them. The sample contains tens of thousands of clones, 86% of which appear only once. Trimming left V 6 bases short and J 2 bases short, with 7 bases between. Germline lookup yields CDR1 SNHLY and CDR2 FYNNEI. The CDR3 runs to 12 residues. The clonotype comes from an adult in good health. Sequenced material: peripheral blood, taken on day 0 of AZD1222 vaccination. The chain recombines TRBV2 with TRBJ1-2, with D maybe TRBD1 (5 bases). CDR3 in amino acids: CASSQGNYGYTF. CDR3 coding DNA: TGTGCCAGCAGCCAGGGAAACTATGGCTACACCTTC.